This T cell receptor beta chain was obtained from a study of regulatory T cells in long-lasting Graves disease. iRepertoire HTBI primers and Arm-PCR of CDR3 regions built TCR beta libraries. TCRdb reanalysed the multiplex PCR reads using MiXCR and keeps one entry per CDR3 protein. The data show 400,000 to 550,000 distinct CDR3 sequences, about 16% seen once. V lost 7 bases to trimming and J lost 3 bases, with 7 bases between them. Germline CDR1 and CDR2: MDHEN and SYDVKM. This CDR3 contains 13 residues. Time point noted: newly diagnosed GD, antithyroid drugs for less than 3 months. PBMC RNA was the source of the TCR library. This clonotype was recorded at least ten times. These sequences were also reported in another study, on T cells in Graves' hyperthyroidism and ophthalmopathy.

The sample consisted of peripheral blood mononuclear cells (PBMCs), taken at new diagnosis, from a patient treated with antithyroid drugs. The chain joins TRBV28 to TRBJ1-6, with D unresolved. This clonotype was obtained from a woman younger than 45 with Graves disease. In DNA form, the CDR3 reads TGTGCCAGCACTCAAGGCTATAATTCACCCCTCCACTTT. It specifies CASTQGYNSPLHF.